Listed here are 32 T cell receptor beta chains from one sample, sequenced in a study of regulatory T cells in long-lasting Graves disease. Sequencing libraries for TCR beta were prepared with iRepertoire HTBI primers and Arm-PCR of CDR3 regions. TCRdb processed the multiplex PCR reads anew with MiXCR; each CDR3 protein has one entry. The sample lists 200,000 to 250,000 distinct CDR3 sequences, around 19% seen once, with 12% in the top ten. Time point specified: newly diagnosed GD, antithyroid drugs for less than 3 months. With RNA extracted from PBMCs as input, the TCR library was made. These data were likewise used in another study, on T cells in Graves' hyperthyroidism and ophthalmopathy.

Sequencing was performed on peripheral blood mononuclear cells (PBMCs), taken at new diagnosis, from a patient treated with antithyroid drugs. The receptors here all came from a woman between 25 and 40 years old with Graves disease.

Ten or more counts support this clonotype. The genes are TRBV20-1 and TRBJ2-7, with D perhaps matching TRBD2 (6 bases). The germline CDR1 and CDR2 sequences are DFQATT and SNEGSKA (reference sequence). Deletions cut 5 bases from V and 1 base from J, with 9 bases between. The CDR3 is made up of 12 amino acids. The DNA for the CDR3 is TGCAGTGCTGGGACTCGTTCCTACGAGCAGTACTTC. Protein product: CSAGTRSYEQYF.

This clonotype was seen many times. V is TRBV5-1 and J is TRBJ2-3; TRBD2 agrees at 8 bases. The CDR3 sequence is 16 residues long. V was clipped by 4 bases and J by 5 bases; unmatched bases: 12. Germline CDR1 reads SGHRS; CDR2 reads YFSETQ. The CDR3 protein is CASSRSGVLAGDTQYF. The CDR3 coding sequence is TGCGCCAGCAGCCGGTCCGGGGTCCTAGCGGGAGATACGCAGTATTTT. The variable domain in full, with the rest retrieved from reference TRBV5-1 and TRBJ2-3, is KAGVTQTPRYLIKTRGQQVTLSCSPISGHRSVSWYQQTPGQGLQFLFEYFSETQRNKGNFPGRFSGRQFSNSRSEMNVSTLELGDSALYLCASSRSGVLAGDTQYFGPGTRLTVL.

This clonotype was counted ten times or more. This chain joins TRBV9 and TRBJ1-2; no clear D. Trimming shortened V by 0 bases and J by 4 bases, and 10 bases separated the two germline ends. This CDR3 is 14 amino acids long. Per the germline V gene, CDR1 is SGDLS and CDR2 is YYNGEE. The CDR3 nucleotides read TGTGCCAGCAGCGTAGCTAGTGGAGGCTATGGCTACACCTTC. Translating it yields CASSVASGGYGYTF.

This clonotype has a count of ten or more. The chain employs TRBV4-1 and TRBJ1-4, with D unresolved. The CDR3 covers 12 residues. The ends were cut back, 3 bases at V and 6 bases at J, with 5 bases in the middle. Germline V gene sequence: CDR1 MGHRA, CDR2 YSYEKL. The CDR3 protein is CASSHPHEKLFF. CDR3 coding DNA: TGCGCCAGCAGCCATCCCCATGAAAAACTGTTTTTT.

This clonotype was observed at least ten times. CDR3 region: CASSTQRDGQPQHF. CDR3 DNA sequence: TGTGCCAGTAGTACTCAGAGAGACGGTCAGCCCCAGCATTTT. The gene calls are TRBV19 and TRBJ1-5, with no clear D. CDR3 size: 14 residues. Germline V CDR1 and CDR2: LNHDA, SQIVND (reference sequence). The germline V and J ends were trimmed by 4 bases and 6 bases, with 13 bases remaining between them.

This clonotype was picked up many times. This chain uses TRBV28 with TRBJ2-1, with D hard to call. The CDR3 extends over 15 amino acids. Germline CDR1 reads MDHEN; CDR2 reads SYDVKM. Trimming shortened V by 1 base and J by 7 bases, and 14 bases separated the two germline ends. The CDR3 loop is CASSLSSLGPNEQFF. CDR3 sequence (DNA): TGTGCCAGCAGTTTATCGAGCCTAGGCCCGAATGAGCAGTTCTTC.

This clonotype occurred many times. The chain recombines TRBV28 with TRBJ2-7; maybe TRBD2 (5 bases). In germline, CDR1 is MDHEN, CDR2 SYDVKM. Trimming took 8 bases from V and 7 from J, leaving 18 bases between them. The CDR3 totals 13 residues. The CDR3 nucleotides are TGTGCCAGCCTGTCGACGGTGAGAGGGGAGCAGTACTTC. Amino acid sequence: CASLSTVRGEQYF. Full variable domain (missing parts from reference TRBV28 and TRBJ2-7): DVKVTQSSRYLVKRTGEKVFLECVQDMDHENMFWYRQDPGLGLRLIYFSYDVKMKEKGDIPEGYSVSREKKERFSLILESASTNQTSMYLCASLSTVRGEQYFGPGTRLTVT.

The chain has TRBV28 and TRBJ2-1; D possibly corresponds to TRBD2 (6 bases). Trimming left V 6 bases short and J 2 bases short, with 14 bases between. The CDR3 loop spans 15 amino acids. Per germline, CDR1 MDHEN and CDR2 SYDVKM. CDR3 sequence reads: CASRDGASAYNEQFF. As DNA, the CDR3 is TGTGCCAGCAGGGATGGGGCTAGCGCCTACAATGAGCAGTTCTTC.

Concerning this clonotype itself: A clone one base away is much larger, so this may be a read error. Likely a read error: the CDR3 ends without its conserved phenylalanine or tryptophan. This chain joins TRBV19 and TRBJ2-3; maybe TRBD2 (5 bases). CDR3 size: 14 residues. V lost 6 bases, J lost 5 bases, and 15 bases lay in between. Germline CDR1 and CDR2: LNHDA and SQIVND (reference sequence). The CDR3 region is CASSRGPAEDTQYS. The CDR3 DNA reads as TGTGCCAGTAGCAGAGGACCAGCGGAAGATACGCAGTATTCT.

In this sample, this clonotype turned up many times. The gene calls are TRBV28 and TRBJ2-7; D unresolved. There are 12 residues in the CDR3. Trimming took off 7 bases at V and 3 bases at J, with 10 bases between the two ends. Looked up from germline, CDR1 is MDHEN and CDR2 is SYDVKM. The CDR3 spells CASTRQNYEQYF. CDR3 bases: TGTGCCAGCACGCGGCAGAACTACGAGCAGTACTTC.

The V gene is TRBV4-1, the J gene TRBJ2-2; 12 bases are shared with TRBD2. The J segment lost 6 bases and the V segment lost 3 bases, leaving 5 bases of the junction unmatched. Germline lookup yields CDR1 MGHRA and CDR2 YSYEKL. The CDR3 spans 16 residues. In DNA, the CDR3 is TGCGCCAGCAGCCACGTGACTAGCGGGAGCTCCGGGGAGCTGTTTTTT. Its protein product is CASSHVTSGSSGELFF.

In its sample, this clonotype was seen many times. The rearrangement uses TRBV7-3 and TRBJ2-6; 7 positions match TRBD1. V dropped 4 bases and J dropped 2; count of bases not matched to a gene: 5. The CDR3 is 16 amino acids. Germline V gene lookup returns CDR1 SGHTA and CDR2 FQGTGA. The CDR3 region is CASSSRTGTGANVLTF. CDR3 in DNA: TGTGCCAGCAGCTCCCGGACAGGAACTGGGGCCAACGTCCTGACTTTC.

This rearrangement joins TRBV11-2 to TRBJ1-1, with TRBD1 identical over 9 bases. Trimming removed 4 bases from V and 4 bases from J; junction bases left unmatched: 7. Per germline, CDR1 SGHAT and CDR2 FQNNGV. CDR3 length: 15 amino acids. The CDR3 region has the DNA TGTGCCAGCAGCTGGGGGACAGGGATTTCCACTGAAGCTTTCTTT. It translates to CASSWGTGISTEAFF.

There are a few counts of this clonotype. This chain connects TRBV28 to TRBJ1-2; D gene ambiguous. Trimming stripped 6 bases from V and 5 bases from J, with 19 bases between. Per the germline V gene, CDR1 is MDHEN and CDR2 is SYDVKM. CDR3 size: 15 residues. The CDR3 DNA reads TGTGCCAGCAGCCGCGCAAGCGGCGGGGAATATGGCTACACCTTC. It is translated as CASSRASGGEYGYTF.

V usage is TRBV6-5 and J usage is TRBJ1-2; D gene uncertain. The CDR3 runs to 13 residues. CDR1 MNHEY and CDR2 SVGAGI come from the germline V gene. The V gene lost 4 bases and the J gene lost 8 bases, with 14 bases spanning the gap. CDR3 coding DNA: TGTGCCAGCAGTTCCCGACCGGTGGGAGGCTACACCTTC. Translated, it gives CASSSRPVGGYTF.

There are many counts of this clonotype. J is TRBJ2-5 and V is TRBV27; TRBD1 is a possible D gene (5 bases). This CDR3 spans 15 amino acids. The ends were cut back, 2 bases at V and 4 bases at J, with 14 bases in the middle. CDR1 is MNHEY and CDR2 is SMNVEV in the germline V gene (reference sequence). The CDR3 DNA is TGTGCCAGCAGTTTAGGGCAGGGTTTTGGAGAGACCCAGTACTTC. Its translation: CASSLGQGFGETQYF.

This clonotype was seen at least ten times. This chain connects TRBV30 to TRBJ1-3, with 8 bases identical to TRBD1. With 3 bases clipped from V and 2 bases from J, the junction kept 0 bases outside the gene matches. Germline lookup yields CDR1 GTSNPN and CDR2 SVGIG (reference sequence). This CDR3 is built from 13 residues. In DNA form, the CDR3 reads TGTGCCTGGAGCAGGGGGCCTGGAAACACCATATATTTT. It is translated as CAWSRGPGNTIYF.

The table lists this clonotype with many counts. The chain recombines TRBV15 with TRBJ2-1; 9 bases map to TRBD1. Trimming took 3 bases from V and 12 from J; bases not matched to a gene: 12. This CDR3 is 15 amino acids long. CDR1 is LNHNV, CDR2 YYDKDF, per germline (reference sequence). In nucleotides, the CDR3 is TGTGCCACCAGCAGTGCAGGGACAGGGAGTGGGATGCAGTTCTTC. As protein: CATSSAGTGSGMQFF. The full variable domain, in which reference TRBV15 and TRBJ2-1 provide the parts outside the CDR3, is DAMVIQNPRYQVTQFGKPVTLSCSQTLNHNVMYWYQQKSSQAPKLLFHYYDKDFNNEADTPDNFQSRRPNTSFCFLDIRSPGLGDTAMYLCATSSAGTGSGMQFFGPGTRLTVL.

This clonotype turned up a few times. The chain carries TRBV6-2 or TRBV6-3 and TRBJ2-7, with D possibly being TRBD1 (5 bases). The CDR3 has 15 residues. In germline, CDR1 is MNHEY, CDR2 SVGEGT. Between the trimmed V and J ends, which lost 6 bases and 3 bases, there was a span of 18 bases. The CDR3 is CASSRDSPGGYEQYF. The CDR3 DNA reads TGTGCCAGCAGCCGTGACAGTCCCGGTGGCTACGAGCAGTACTTC.

This clonotype was observed many times. V usage is TRBV7-3 and J usage is TRBJ2-7; no clear D. The germline V gene encodes CDR1 SGHTA and CDR2 FQGTGA. The CDR3 consists of 15 residues. V lost 2 bases and J lost 3, with 14 bases in between. The CDR3 nucleotides read TGTGCCAGCAGCTTATCAGGATCGGGCATCTACGAGCAGTACTTC. As protein: CASSLSGSGIYEQYF.

This clonotype was counted ten times or more. The chain links TRBV20-1 to TRBJ2-3; D possibly corresponds to TRBD1 (5 bases). The CDR3 consists of 14 residues. Trimming removed 0 bases at V and 8 bases at J, with 15 bases between. The V gene's germline CDR1 is DFQATT and CDR2 SNEGSKA (reference sequence). In DNA form, the CDR3 reads TGCAGTGCTAGAGAGGGGCAGGGTTGGGGTACGCAGTATTTT. As protein: CSAREGQGWGTQYF.

This clonotype was observed many times. The chain is built from TRBV5-5 and TRBJ2-7; weak D call: TRBD2 (6 bases). The V gene lost 0 bases and the J gene lost 4 bases, with 11 bases spanning the gap. The CDR3 totals 14 residues. Germline lookup yields CDR1 SGHKS and CDR2 YYEKEE (reference sequence). The CDR3 DNA reads TGTGCCAGCAGCTTGGCCGTCGGGAGTTACGAGCAGTACTTC. Amino acid sequence: CASSLAVGSYEQYF.

This clonotype came up many times. As DNA, the CDR3 is TGTGCCAGCACCCCGAGGACTAGCGGTAACAATGAGCAGTTCTTC. It encodes CASTPRTSGNNEQFF. The chain is built from TRBV11-2 and TRBJ2-1; TRBD2 aligns across 10 bases. This CDR3 region has 15 residues. CDR1 is SGHAT, CDR2 FQNNGV, per germline. With 7 bases clipped from V and 5 bases from J, the junction kept 8 bases outside the gene matches.

This clonotype occurred many times. The chain joins TRBV7-2 to TRBJ1-1, with TRBD1 matching over 7 bases. Germline V lookup: CDR1 SGHTA, CDR2 FQGNSA. The CDR3 contains 17 residues. J was trimmed by 0 bases and V by 1 base; bases with no gene match: 8. CDR3 DNA: TGTGCCAGCAGCTTAGATGCCAGGGGGTATATGAACACTGAAGCTTTCTTT. Residues: CASSLDARGYMNTEAFF. The full variable domain, rest sourced from reference TRBV7-2 and TRBJ1-1, is GAGVSQSPSNKVTEKGKDVELRCDPISGHTALYWYRQSLGQGLEFLIYFQGNSAPDKSGLPSDRFSAERTGGSVSTLTIQRTQQEDSAVYLCASSLDARGYMNTEAFFGQGTRLTVV.

This clonotype appeared many times. The V call is TRBV6-1, the J call TRBJ1-6; 7 bases align to TRBD1. Germline V CDR1 and CDR2: MNHNS, SASEGT. Losses at the gene ends were 8 bases for V and 7 bases for J; bases not matched to a gene: 8. The CDR3 runs 14 residues. Here the CDR3 reads CASERQGGNSPLHF. DNA of the CDR3: TGTGCCAGCGAGAGACAGGGCGGGAATTCACCCCTCCACTTT.

This clonotype has at least ten counts. The chain couples TRBV18 to TRBJ1-3; the D is unclear. This CDR3 is 14 amino acids long. Germline CDR1 KGHSH, CDR2 LQKENI. Deletions cut 8 bases from V and 0 bases from J, with 11 bases between. CDR3 DNA: TGTGCCAGCCGGCCGCACCCCTCTGGAAACACCATATATTTT. It yields the protein CASRPHPSGNTIYF.

This clonotype was seen many times. The chain joins TRBV5-1 to TRBJ1-4; 8 positions match TRBD1. From germline, CDR1 is SGHRS and CDR2 YFSETQ. There are 14 residues in the CDR3. V shed 6 bases, J shed 5 bases, and the junction held 6 bases outside the gene matches. The CDR3 spells CASTQGAQNEKLFF. In DNA form, the CDR3 reads TGCGCCAGCACCCAGGGGGCCCAGAATGAAAAACTGTTTTTT. Combining the CDR3 with reference TRBV5-1 and TRBJ1-4 gives the whole variable domain KAGVTQTPRYLIKTRGQQVTLSCSPISGHRSVSWYQQTPGQGLQFLFEYFSETQRNKGNFPGRFSGRQFSNSRSEMNVSTLELGDSALYLCASTQGAQNEKLFFGSGTQLSVL.

Many counts were recorded for this clonotype. This rearrangement joins TRBV12-3 or TRBV12-4 to TRBJ2-2; D gene unclear. Between the trimmed V and J ends, which lost 1 base and 6 bases, there was a span of 12 bases. The CDR3 extends over 15 amino acids. CDR3 nucleotides: TGTGCCAGCAGTTTAGGGACCTTCCATCCCGGGGAGCTGTTTTTT. Its protein is CASSLGTFHPGELFF.

This clonotype was detected ten times or more. The J gene is TRBJ2-7, the V gene TRBV20-1, with a possible D match to TRBD1 (6 bases). The CDR3 spans 12 residues. The germline V and J ends were trimmed by 5 bases and 5 bases, with 13 bases remaining between them. Germline-derived CDR1 and CDR2 are DFQATT and SNEGSKA (reference sequence). The CDR3 reads CSAPRQANEQYF. CDR3 DNA: TGCAGTGCTCCCCGACAGGCCAACGAGCAGTACTTC.

This clonotype occurred many times. This sequence joins TRBV24-1 and TRBJ1-5, with 9 bases identical to TRBD1. Germline trimming cut 4 bases from V and 4 bases from J; bases unmatched to any gene: 7. CDR1 is KGHDR and CDR2 is SFDVKD in the germline V gene. This CDR3 region has 16 residues. Here the CDR3 reads CATSDRTGDENQPQHF. The CDR3 nucleotides read TGTGCCACCAGTGACAGGACAGGGGATGAGAATCAGCCCCAGCATTTT.

Concerning this clonotype: This sequence may be a read error, since a much larger clone differs from it by one base. Because it lacks the conserved phenylalanine or tryptophan at the end, this CDR3 is likely a read error. This sequence joins TRBV24-1 and TRBJ2-1; TRBD1 might be the D (7 bases). The V end was cut by 3 bases, the J end by 3 bases, with 17 bases between. In germline, CDR1 is KGHDR, CDR2 SFDVKD. CDR3 length: 17 amino acids. CDR3 region: CATSDAGQSANYNEQFL. The CDR3 DNA sequence: TGTGCCACCAGTGATGCGGGACAGTCAGCCAACTACAATGAGCAGTTCCTC.

The gene calls are TRBV30 and TRBJ2-1, with no clear D. The assigned J gene may be wrong: the sequence end matches TRBJ2-5 better. The V gene's germline CDR1 is GTSNPN and CDR2 SVGIG (reference sequence). The CDR3 covers 15 residues. The CDR3 region has the DNA TGTGCCTGGATTTTGGCGCCCCAAGGGCAAGAGACCCAGTACTTC. Encoded protein: CAWILAPQGQETQYF.